Following are 16 T cell receptor beta chains from one sample sequenced in a study of technical replicates of blood from a few donors. Using immunoSEQ multiplex PCR, the repertoire was profiled, and TCRdb retains in-frame clones only, with some absent. The sample consists of fewer than 20,000 clones, over 65% of them appearing once. The sequenced material came from PBMCs. The receptor source for this set is a human donor in good health. Some clones in this sample may be carry-over from other donors' samples.

This clone was seen more than once but under ten times. This chain joins TRBV27 and TRBJ1-5, with 9 bases matching TRBD1. Germline-derived CDR1 and CDR2 are MNHEY and SMNVEV (reference sequence). Trimming at V came to 2 bases and at J to 5 bases, leaving 4 bases not matched to a gene. The CDR3 consists of 15 residues. The DNA of the CDR3 is TGTGCCAGCAGTTTAACCGGGACAGGGCATCAGCCCCAGCATTTT. Translation: CASSLTGTGHQPQHF.

V usage is TRBV6-4 and J usage is TRBJ1-1, with 7 bases identical to TRBD1. V shed 6 bases, J shed 3 bases, and the junction held 4 bases outside the gene matches. The CDR3 length is 13 residues. Germline CDR1 and CDR2: MRHNA and SNTAGT. CDR3 protein: CASRLTGDTEAFF. The CDR3 bases are TGTGCCAGCAGACTAACAGGGGACACTGAAGCTTTCTTT.

The chain employs TRBV5-6 and TRBJ2-5; 9 nucleotides agree with TRBD1. V was pared by 0 bases and J by 7 bases, with 16 bases of the junction left unmatched. Germline CDR1 is SGHDT and CDR2 is YYEEEE. The CDR3 contains 18 residues. CDR3: CASSLGTGAVAAAGTQYF. CDR3 in DNA: TGTGCCAGCAGCTTGGGGACAGGGGCCGTGGCAGCGGCCGGGACCCAGTACTTC.

This chain uses TRBV5-4 with TRBJ2-7, with 13 nucleotides matching TRBD2. In germline, CDR1 is SGHNT, CDR2 YYREEE (reference sequence). The CDR3 is 13 residues long. Trimming removed 8 bases from V and 3 bases from J; junction bases left unmatched: 2. Here the CDR3 reads CASRLAGGYEQYF. The DNA of the CDR3 is TGTGCCAGTCGACTAGCGGGAGGCTACGAGCAGTACTTC.

The V call is TRBV4-2, the J call TRBJ2-5; 11 bases fit TRBD2. The CDR3 runs to 19 residues. Germline CDR1 reads LGHNA; CDR2 reads YNFKEQ. Trimming took 1 base from V and 1 from J; bases not matched to a gene: 11. CDR3 amino acids: CASSQVDGFSGRAQETQYF. In DNA form, the CDR3 reads TGTGCCAGCAGCCAAGTAGACGGGTTTAGCGGGAGGGCCCAAGAGACCCAGTACTTC.

This chain links TRBV7-9 with TRBJ2-3; 8 nucleotides line up with TRBD1. The CDR3 contains 16 residues. Germline trimming cut 5 bases from V and 0 bases from J; bases unmatched to any gene: 7. Germline V gene lookup returns CDR1 SEHNR and CDR2 FQNEAQ (reference sequence). In DNA form, the CDR3 reads TGTGCCAGCAGCAAAGACAGGGGCCCTAGCACAGATACGCAGTATTTT. Translation: CASSKDRGPSTDTQYF. Complete variable domain (other parts from reference TRBV7-9 and TRBJ2-3): DTGVSQNPRHKITKRGQNVTFRCDPISEHNRLYWYRQTLGQGPEFLTYFQNEAQLEKSRLLSDRFSAERPKGSFSTLEIQRTEQGDSAMYLCASSKDRGPSTDTQYFGPGTRLTVL.

The chain couples TRBV5-4 to TRBJ2-3; 8 bases align to TRBD2. J was trimmed by 1 base and V by 4 bases; bases with no gene match: 8. This CDR3 is built from 16 residues. Germline lookup yields CDR1 SGHNT and CDR2 YYREEE (reference sequence). The chain's CDR3 is CASSIATSVGTDTQYF. The DNA for the CDR3 is TGTGCCAGCAGCATCGCGACTAGCGTTGGCACAGATACGCAGTATTTT.

The chain is built from TRBV19 and TRBJ1-3; 9 bases are a match to TRBD1. V trimming: 4 bases; J trimming: 4 bases; junction bases outside the gene matches: 8. Germline V gene sequence: CDR1 LNHDA, CDR2 SQIVND (reference sequence). The CDR3 runs 16 residues. CDR3 in DNA: TGTGCCAGTAGTACGCCGGGACAGGGTTCCGGAAACACCATATATTTT. This sequence encodes CASSTPGQGSGNTIYF. Using reference TRBV19 and TRBJ1-3 for the parts outside the CDR3, the full variable domain is DGGITQSPKYLFRKEGQNVTLSCEQNLNHDAMYWYRQDPGQGLRLIYYSQIVNDFQKGDIAEGYSVSREKKESFPLTVTSAQKNPTAFYLCASSTPGQGSGNTIYFGEGSWLTVV.

The CDR3 is CASSGSLAGAQETQYF. DNA for the CDR3: TGCGCCAGCAGTGGATCACTAGCGGGAGCGCAAGAGACCCAGTACTTC. This chain uses TRBV10-1 with TRBJ2-5; 11 nucleotides align to TRBD2. The V segment lost 4 bases and the J segment 2 bases; nucleotides outside the gene matches: 6. This CDR3 has 16 amino acids. Germline CDR1 WNHNN, CDR2 SYGVQD (reference sequence).

The rearrangement links TRBV28 to TRBJ2-7, with no clear D. The germline V gene has CDR1 MDHEN and CDR2 SYDVKM. The CDR3 runs to 13 residues. Deletions cut 4 bases from V and 1 base from J, with 8 bases between. CDR3 DNA sequence: TGTGCCAGCAGTTCCAGGCCTTCCTACGAGCAGTACTTC. Encoded protein: CASSSRPSYEQYF.

V gene TRBV19 combines with J gene TRBJ2-7; 11 nucleotides match TRBD2. The CDR3 runs 16 residues. V lost 4 bases to trimming and J lost 3 bases; unmatched junction nucleotides: 8. Germline V lookup: CDR1 LNHDA, CDR2 SQIVND (reference sequence). The CDR3 region is CASSTRSGTSGYEQYF. DNA of the CDR3: TGTGCCAGTAGTACTCGCTCCGGGACTAGCGGCTACGAGCAGTACTTC.

V gene TRBV15 combines with J gene TRBJ2-1, with 10 positions matching TRBD2. The junction had 9 bases not matched to a gene; V was cut back by 10 bases and J by 0 bases. The CDR3 has 16 amino acids. Per the germline V gene, CDR1 is LNHNV and CDR2 is YYDKDF (reference sequence). CDR3 sequence: CAIGTSATSSYNEQFF. The CDR3 DNA is TGTGCCATAGGGACTAGCGCCACGAGCTCCTACAATGAGCAGTTCTTC. The variable domain in full, completed from reference TRBV15 and TRBJ2-1, reads DAMVIQNPRYQVTQFGKPVTLSCSQTLNHNVMYWYQQKSSQAPKLLFHYYDKDFNNEADTPDNFQSRRPNTSFCFLDIRSPGLGDTAMYLCAIGTSATSSYNEQFFGPGTRLTVL.

The genes are TRBV10-2 and TRBJ2-1; 8 bases match TRBD2. The junction had 7 bases not matched to a gene; V was cut back by 3 bases and J by 0 bases. The germline V gene has CDR1 WSHSY and CDR2 SAAADI. The CDR3 is 17 residues long. CDR3 DNA sequence: TGCGCCAGCAGTGACTCCCCCAGCGGGAGCTCCTACAATGAGCAGTTCTTC. Translated, it gives CASSDSPSGSSYNEQFF.

The rearrangement joins TRBV29-1 to TRBJ1-2; no reliable D call. The CDR3 is made up of 11 amino acids. The germline V gene encodes CDR1 SQVTM and CDR2 ANQGSEA. V gave up 7 bases and J gave up 5 bases, with 11 bases separating them. CDR3 sequence: CSGYVEYGYTF. The CDR3 DNA reads TGCAGCGGGTACGTGGAGTATGGCTACACCTTC.

The chain carries TRBV7-9 and TRBJ2-1, with D possibly being TRBD2 (6 bases). Germline V gene sequence: CDR1 SEHNR, CDR2 FQNEAQ (reference sequence). The length of the CDR3 is 17 residues. Trimming took off 5 bases at V and 4 bases at J, with 21 bases between the two ends. CDR3 bases: TGTGCCAGCAGCCGCTGGAGGACCAGCGGGTTATACAATGAGCAGTTCTTC. Protein: CASSRWRTSGLYNEQFF.

The V and J genes are TRBV19 and TRBJ2-2; 7 bases line up with TRBD1. After removal of 9 bases from V and 6 bases from J, the junction contained 13 bases not matched to a gene. Germline CDR1 LNHDA, CDR2 SQIVND (reference sequence). CDR3 size: 15 residues. The CDR3 coding sequence is TGTGCCAGCTCGACAGGGAATAATGACGCCGGGGAGCTGTTTTTT. This sequence encodes CASSTGNNDAGELFF.